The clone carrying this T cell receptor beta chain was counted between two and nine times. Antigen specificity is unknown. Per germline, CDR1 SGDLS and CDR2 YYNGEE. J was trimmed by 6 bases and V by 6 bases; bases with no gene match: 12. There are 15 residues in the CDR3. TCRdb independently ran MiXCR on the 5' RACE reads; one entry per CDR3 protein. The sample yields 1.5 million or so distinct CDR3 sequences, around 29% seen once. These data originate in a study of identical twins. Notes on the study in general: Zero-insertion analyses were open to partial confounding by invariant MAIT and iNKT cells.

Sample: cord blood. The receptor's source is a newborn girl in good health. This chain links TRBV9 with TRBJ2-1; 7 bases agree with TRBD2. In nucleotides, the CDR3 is TGTGCCAGCACCCTAAGCTGGCGGGAGATCAATGAGCAGTTCTTC. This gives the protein CASTLSWREINEQFF. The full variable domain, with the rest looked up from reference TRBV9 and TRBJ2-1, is DSGVTQTPKHLITATGQRVTLRCSPRSGDLSVYWYQQSLDQGLQFLIQYYNGEERAKGNILERFSAQQFPDLHSELNLSSLELGDSALYFCASTLSWREINEQFFGPGTRLTVL.